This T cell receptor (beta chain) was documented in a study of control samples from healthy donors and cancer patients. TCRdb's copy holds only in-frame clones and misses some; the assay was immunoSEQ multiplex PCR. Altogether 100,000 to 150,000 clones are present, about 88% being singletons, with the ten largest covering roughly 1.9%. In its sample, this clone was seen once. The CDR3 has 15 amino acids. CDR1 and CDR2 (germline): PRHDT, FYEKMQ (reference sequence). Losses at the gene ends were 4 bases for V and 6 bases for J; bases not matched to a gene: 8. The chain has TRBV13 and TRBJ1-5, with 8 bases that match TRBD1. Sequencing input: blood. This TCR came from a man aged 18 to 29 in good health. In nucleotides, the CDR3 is TGTGCCAGCAGCTCAAAACAGGGGGAGGCTCAGCCCCAGCATTTT. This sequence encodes CASSSKQGEAQPQHF.